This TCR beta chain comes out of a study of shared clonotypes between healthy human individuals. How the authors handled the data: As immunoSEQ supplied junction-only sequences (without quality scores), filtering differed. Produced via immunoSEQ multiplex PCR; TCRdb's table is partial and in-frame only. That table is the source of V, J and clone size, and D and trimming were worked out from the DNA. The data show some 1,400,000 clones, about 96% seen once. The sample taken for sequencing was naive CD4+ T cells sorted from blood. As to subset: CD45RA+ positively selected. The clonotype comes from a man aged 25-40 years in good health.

The CDR3 region is CASQSSGSRINEQFF. CDR3 DNA: TGTGCCAGTCAATCTTCGGGGTCCCGAATCAATGAGCAGTTCTTC. The rearrangement joins TRBV9 to TRBJ2-1, with TRBD2 as a possible D gene (5 bases). This CDR3 has 15 amino acids. Germline V gives CDR1 SGDLS, CDR2 YYNGEE. The V gene lost 8 bases and the J gene lost 6 bases, with 21 bases spanning the gap.